Each of the 26 T cell receptor beta chains below was sequenced from the same sample in a study of OX40 agonist ivuxolimab in advanced cancers. Produced via immunoSEQ multiplex PCR; TCRdb's table is partial and in-frame only. The table lists 75,000 to 95,000 clones, around 87% of them singletons. The sample here was CD4+ or CD8+ T cells sorted from blood, taken in a trial of the OX40 agonist ivuxolimab. All receptors come from an adult with an advanced solid tumor such as melanoma, head and neck, liver or kidney cancer.

The chain has TRBV7-2 and TRBJ2-7, with 11 bases identical to TRBD2. This CDR3 spans 13 amino acids. Looked up from germline, CDR1 is SGHTA and CDR2 is FQGNSA. The V segment lost 6 bases and the J segment 5 bases; nucleotides outside the gene matches: 3. The CDR3 is CASSFSGRDEQYV. The CDR3 DNA is TGTGCCAGCAGTTTTAGCGGGAGGGACGAGCAGTACGTC.

The rearrangement joins TRBV4-1 to TRBJ1-6; no firm D call. There are 14 residues in the CDR3. V was cut by 0 bases and J by 10 bases, with 10 bases left in between. Germline V CDR1 and CDR2: MGHRA, YSYEKL. The CDR3 DNA sequence: TGCGCCAGCAGCCAAGATTTTGGGGAATCACCCCTCCACTTT. Translation: CASSQDFGESPLHF.

The chain uses TRBV10-3 and TRBJ2-3, with D hard to call. This CDR3 has 11 residues. In germline, CDR1 is ENHRY, CDR2 SYGVKD. Trimming stripped 2 bases from V and 6 bases from J, with 3 bases between. CDR3 bases: TGTGCCATCAGTGAGCAGGATACGCAGTATTTT. Protein: CAISEQDTQYF.

This sequence joins TRBV14 and TRBJ2-5; D remains unclear. Germline loops: CDR1 SGHDN, CDR2 FVKESK. The CDR3 contains 15 residues. Trimming shortened V by 0 bases and J by 7 bases, and 15 bases separated the two germline ends. The CDR3 coding sequence is TGTGCCAGCAGCCAAGATGCCCCGCTATGGGGGACCCAGTACTTC. As protein: CASSQDAPLWGTQYF.

The gene calls are TRBV7-9 and TRBJ2-1; 8 bases map to TRBD2. Trimming cost V 5 bases and J 10 bases; bases outside gene matches: 7. Germline assignment: CDR1 SEHNR and CDR2 FQNEAQ (reference sequence). The length of the CDR3 is 13 residues. The CDR3 DNA is TGTGCCAGCAGCCATAAGCTAGCGGGCGAGCAGTTCTTC. This encodes CASSHKLAGEQFF.

The V gene is TRBV7-9, the J gene TRBJ1-1, with D perhaps TRBD1 (6 bases). V lost 5 bases to trimming and J lost 1 base, with 17 bases between them. Germline V gene sequence: CDR1 SEHNR, CDR2 FQNEAQ (reference sequence). The CDR3 length is 16 residues. The CDR3 region is CASSTDGGGSNTEAFF. The CDR3 DNA follows: TGTGCCAGCAGCACAGATGGGGGCGGATCGAACACTGAAGCTTTCTTT.

The rearrangement uses TRBV11-3 and TRBJ1-1; no clear D. Trimming stripped 4 bases from V and 5 bases from J, with 8 bases between. CDR3 size: 12 residues. Germline CDR1 reads SGHNT; CDR2 reads YENEEA. For the CDR3, the DNA is TGTGCCAGCAGCTCCGGATGGACTGAAGCTTTCTTT. Translation gives CASSSGWTEAFF.

The V and J genes are TRBV5-1 and TRBJ2-1, with TRBD2 matching 9 bases. The CDR3 has 16 amino acids. Germline CDR1 reads SGHRS; CDR2 reads YFSETQ. After removal of 4 bases from V and 10 bases from J, the junction contained 15 bases not matched to a gene. This chain's CDR3 is CASSLTTGLALGEQFF. The DNA of the CDR3 is TGCGCCAGCAGCCTAACGACGGGACTAGCATTAGGCGAGCAGTTCTTC. Variable domain in full (rest from reference TRBV5-1 and TRBJ2-1): KAGVTQTPRYLIKTRGQQVTLSCSPISGHRSVSWYQQTPGQGLQFLFEYFSETQRNKGNFPGRFSGRQFSNSRSEMNVSTLELGDSALYLCASSLTTGLALGEQFFGPGTRLTVL.

This clone was seen only once. The chain uses TRBV19 and TRBJ2-2, with 9 bases matching TRBD2. Germline V gene lookup returns CDR1 LNHDA and CDR2 SQIVND (reference sequence). V shed 6 bases, J shed 5 bases, and the junction held 16 bases outside the gene matches. The CDR3 has 18 amino acids. This CDR3 reads CASRAGGSLAGPTGELFF. CDR3 nucleotides: TGTGCCAGTAGAGCAGGGGGTTCCCTAGCGGGACCTACCGGGGAGCTGTTTTTT.

J is TRBJ2-7 and V is TRBV5-1, with 7 bases that match TRBD1. V lost 2 bases, J lost 2 bases, and 4 bases stayed unmatched. Germline V gene sequence: CDR1 SGHRS, CDR2 YFSETQ. There are 14 residues in the CDR3. DNA for the CDR3: TGCGCCAGCAGCTTTGGACAGGTCACCTACGAGCAGTACGTC. Protein: CASSFGQVTYEQYV.

The chain carries TRBV6-6 and TRBJ1-5; 8 bases agree with TRBD1. The V segment lost 5 bases and the J segment 5 bases; nucleotides outside the gene matches: 2. The CDR3 runs 13 residues. Germline lookup yields CDR1 MNHNY and CDR2 SVGAGI (reference sequence). This CDR3 reads CASSQGADQPQHF. CDR3 bases: TGTGCCAGCAGTCAGGGGGCCGATCAGCCCCAGCATTTT.

V and J are TRBV5-4 and TRBJ1-2; no firm D call. CDR3 length: 13 amino acids. Germline values: CDR1 SGHNT, CDR2 YYREEE (reference sequence). The V end lost 1 base, the J end lost 8 bases, and 12 bases lay between the germline ends. The CDR3 DNA reads TGTGCCAGCAGCTTGCCCCCAGGTGAGGGCTACACCTTC. This gives the protein CASSLPPGEGYTF.

This chain connects TRBV14 to TRBJ1-4; D gene uncertain. Germline CDR1 reads SGHDN; CDR2 reads FVKESK. V was cut by 0 bases and J by 2 bases, with 7 bases left in between. This CDR3 region has 15 residues. The CDR3 here is CASSQDPGTNEKLFF. The CDR3 nucleotides are TGTGCCAGCAGCCAAGATCCGGGGACTAATGAAAAACTGTTTTTT.

V is TRBV7-9 and J is TRBJ2-1; 7 bases map to TRBD2. Germline CDR1 is SEHNR and CDR2 is FQNEAQ (reference sequence). The CDR3 is 15 amino acids. Trimming cost V 2 bases and J 5 bases; bases outside gene matches: 6. The CDR3 sequence: CASSLYSGIDNEQFF. As DNA, the CDR3 is TGTGCCAGCAGCTTATACAGCGGGATAGACAATGAGCAGTTCTTC.

This clone appeared a single time. V gene TRBV29-1 combines with J gene TRBJ2-7; 12 positions agree with TRBD2. The ends lost 3 bases at V and 4 bases at J; junction bases unmatched: 4. Germline V gives CDR1 SQVTM, CDR2 ANQGSEA. CDR3 length: 14 amino acids. CDR3 nucleotide sequence: TGCAGCGTTGATCGGCTAGCGGGAGGGTACGAGCAGTACTTC. This codes for CSVDRLAGGYEQYF.

The rearrangement uses TRBV7-2 and TRBJ1-2, with D uncertain. This CDR3 region has 14 residues. The ends were cut back, 5 bases at V and 2 bases at J, with 12 bases in the middle. The germline V gene has CDR1 SGHTA and CDR2 FQGNSA. Here the CDR3 DNA reads TGTGCCAGCAGCCCAGAGGGATGGAACTATGGCTACACCTTC. It yields the protein CASSPEGWNYGYTF.

The chain joins TRBV5-1 to TRBJ1-1, with no clear D. V lost 0 bases, J lost 0 bases, and 9 bases lay in between. The germline V gene encodes CDR1 SGHRS and CDR2 YFSETQ. The CDR3 has 15 amino acids. The CDR3 coding sequence is TGCGCCAGCAGCTTGGTGGGTACCATGAACACTGAAGCTTTCTTT. This sequence encodes CASSLVGTMNTEAFF.

This rearrangement joins TRBV7-2 to TRBJ1-2; D uncertain. V was trimmed by 1 base and J by 4 bases, leaving 13 bases between them. The germline V gene has CDR1 SGHTA and CDR2 FQGNSA. The CDR3 extends over 15 amino acids. The DNA of the CDR3 is TGTGCCAGCAGCTTAGAAGTGGAGACGCTCTATGGCTACACCTTC. This translates into CASSLEVETLYGYTF. Full variable domain (missing parts from reference TRBV7-2 and TRBJ1-2): GAGVSQSPSNKVTEKGKDVELRCDPISGHTALYWYRQSLGQGLEFLIYFQGNSAPDKSGLPSDRFSAERTGGSVSTLTIQRTQQEDSAVYLCASSLEVETLYGYTFGSGTRLTVV.

V gene TRBV11-2 combines with J gene TRBJ2-3; D may match TRBD1 or TRBD2 (6 bases each). Trimming cost V 0 bases and J 1 base, with 8 bases left between them. Germline V CDR1 and CDR2: SGHAT, FQNNGV. This CDR3 comprises 15 residues. The CDR3 bases are TGTGCCAGCAGCTTAGATAGGGGGGGCACAGATACGCAGTATTTT. It encodes CASSLDRGGTDTQYF.

The V and J genes are TRBV7-2 and TRBJ2-1, with 8 nucleotides matching TRBD1. V gave up 7 bases and J gave up 3 bases; unmatched junction bases: 8. Germline loops: CDR1 SGHTA, CDR2 FQGNSA. The CDR3 is 15 amino acids. CDR3: CASIKTGTGYNEQFF. CDR3 coding DNA: TGTGCCAGCATTAAAACCGGGACAGGCTACAATGAGCAGTTCTTC.

The V call is TRBV11-3, the J call TRBJ2-5, with D possibly matching TRBD2 (6 bases). Germline CDR1 and CDR2: SGHNT and YENEEA. This CDR3 has 15 amino acids. Trimming shortened V by 0 bases and J by 4 bases, and 12 bases separated the two germline ends. In nucleotides, the CDR3 is TGTGCCAGCAGCTTAGATCTCGGGGGAGCAGAGACCCAGTACTTC. It codes for CASSLDLGGAETQYF. The full variable domain, in which reference TRBV11-3 and TRBJ2-5 provide the parts outside the CDR3, is EAGVVQSPRYKIIEKKQPVAFWCNPISGHNTLYWYLQNLGQGPELLIRYENEEAVDDSQLPKDRFSAERLKGVDSTLKIQPAELGDSAVYLCASSLDLGGAETQYFGPGTRLLVL.

CDR3 sequence: CASSPGNGLTRETQYF. The CDR3 DNA is TGCGCCAGCAGTCCCGGAAACGGGTTGACCCGAGAGACCCAGTACTTC. This sequence joins TRBV4-1 and TRBJ2-5; D gene uncertain. The CDR3 has 16 residues. V was clipped by 6 bases and J by 4 bases, with 21 bases between them. CDR1 MGHRA and CDR2 YSYEKL come from the germline V gene.

The chain combines TRBV9 with TRBJ2-2; 12 nucleotides align to TRBD2. The CDR3 covers 16 residues. Germline V gives CDR1 SGDLS, CDR2 YYNGEE. J was trimmed by 4 bases and V by 4 bases; bases with no gene match: 5. The CDR3 DNA reads as TGTGCCAGCAGCCCCCGACTAGCGGGAGTCACCGGGGAGCTGTTTTTT. It yields the protein CASSPRLAGVTGELFF. Looking up the rest from reference TRBV9 and TRBJ2-2 gives the full variable domain: DSGVTQTPKHLITATGQRVTLRCSPRSGDLSVYWYQQSLDQGLQFLIQYYNGEERAKGNILERFSAQQFPDLHSELNLSSLELGDSALYFCASSPRLAGVTGELFFGEGSRLTVL.

This clone has only a few counts. This chain links TRBV11-3 with TRBJ1-3; D is unclear. CDR1 and CDR2 from the germline V gene are SGHNT and YENEEA. Trimming removed 5 bases from V and 0 bases from J, with 14 bases in between. The CDR3 runs to 16 residues. As DNA, the CDR3 is TGTGCCAGCAGCCCCCCCGGGATAATCTCTGGAAACACCATATATTTT. Translated, it gives CASSPPGIISGNTIYF.

A few counts support this clone. V and J are TRBV2 and TRBJ1-5; D is unclear. The length of the CDR3 is 15 residues. V was trimmed by 8 bases and J by 3 bases, leaving 17 bases between them. Germline CDR1 reads SNHLY; CDR2 reads FYNNEI. CDR3 sequence (DNA): TGTGCCAGCGCCTCCGGGTTGGGTGTCAATCAGCCCCAGCATTTT. This translates into CASASGLGVNQPQHF.

CDR3 nucleotides: TGTGCCAGCTCACCAGGGATTAATGAAAAACTGTTTTTT. This gives the protein CASSPGINEKLFF. The chain couples TRBV18 to TRBJ1-4; no clear D. V lost 2 bases, J lost 4 bases, and 5 bases lay in between. The CDR3 totals 13 residues. Germline values: CDR1 KGHSH, CDR2 LQKENI.